The clone carrying this T cell receptor beta chain has a single count. Other DNA sequences in this specimen translate into the identical CDR3. This entry comes from a study of blood T cell repertoires in COVID-19. As for the study in general: Acute and convalescent COVID-19 samples came from the United States, Italy and Spain. Sources were T cells, B-cell-depleted T cells, or PBMCs; the material itself was cDNA or gDNA.

As originally analysed: Amplified reference gene primers provided the basis for estimating nucleated cell counts. The assay was immunoSEQ multiplex PCR, and TCRdb's table has in-frame clones only and misses some. The DNA was the basis for D and trimming; V, J and clone size are from that table. The profile shows 75,000 or so clones, approximately 78% of them singletons. This CDR3 has 14 amino acids. Germline V CDR1 and CDR2: SGHAT, FQNNGV. V shed 1 base, J shed 5 bases, and the junction held 0 bases outside the gene matches. The J gene is TRBJ2-2, the V gene TRBV11-2, with 8 positions matching TRBD1. Source material: peripheral blood. This TCR derives from a woman between 65 and 79 years old with acute or convalescent COVID-19. CDR3 DNA: TGTGCCAGCAGCTTAGGGACAGGGACCGGGGAGCTGTTTTTT. Its translation is CASSLGTGTGELFF.